The 26 T cell receptor delta chains below come from one sample, sequenced in a study of gamma-delta T cells after stem cell transplantation. TCRdb processed the RT-PCR reads again with the CATT caller. There are under 5,500 delta-chain clones in the sample; approximately 15% occur only once, and around 4.4% lies in the top ten. Source material: gamma-delta T cells. These TCRs come from a human donor. It is not recorded whose cells these are; they may come from a transplant donor.

This clone has a handful of counts. The chain employs TRDV2 and TRDJ3, with 9 nucleotides matching TRDD3. The CDR3 spans 21 residues. Germline-derived CDR1 and CDR2 are GEAIGNYY and EKD. V shed 3 bases and J 7 bases; nucleotides not matched to a gene: 21. CDR3 in amino acids: CACDPDWGKPTVSFDTRQMFF. The CDR3 region has the DNA TGTGCCTGTGACCCGGACTGGGGGAAACCCACCGTCTCCTTTGACACCCGACAGATGTTTTTC.

The sample holds a few counts of this clone. The rearrangement joins TRDV1 to TRDJ1; D not certain. The CDR3 has 15 amino acids. Trimming removed 5 bases from V and 1 base from J, with 14 bases in between. The germline CDR1 and CDR2 sequences are TSWWSYY and QGS. CDR3 sequence (DNA): TGTGCTCTTGGGAACTCGGCTTTTCCCACCGATAAACTCATCTTT. It yields the protein CALGNSAFPTDKLIF.

The gene calls are TRDV1 and TRDJ2; 8 bases fit TRDD3. CDR3 length: 20 amino acids. V was pared by 5 bases and J by 0 bases, with 17 bases of the junction left unmatched. Germline V gene sequence: CDR1 TSWWSYY, CDR2 QGS. CDR3 region: CALGSSGRGIIGALTAQLFF. CDR3 coding DNA: TGTGCTCTTGGGTCCTCAGGGCGGGGGATAATAGGAGCTTTGACAGCACAACTCTTCTTT.

This clone rates as large (0.1 to 1%). The chain recombines TRDV2 with TRDJ1; D possibly corresponds to TRDD3 (6 bases). The V gene's germline CDR1 is GEAIGNYY and CDR2 EKD. The V and J ends lost 6 bases and 0 bases respectively, with 22 bases between them. There are 17 residues in the CDR3. This CDR3 is CACRGDSTGLYTDKLIF. The CDR3 DNA follows: TGTGCCTGTCGCGGTGACAGTACTGGGTTGTACACCGATAAACTCATCTTT.

A note on this clone: With a much larger clone just one base away, this may be a read error. The chain has TRDV2 and TRDJ1, with 7 bases that match TRDD3. No J segment appears in TCRdb, so it was assigned here by matching the sequence to germline. The trim removed 0 bases at V and 0 bases at J, leaving 18 bases unmatched. The germline V gene encodes CDR1 GEAIGNYY and CDR2 EKD. The CDR3 length is 20 residues. The CDR3, as DNA: TGTGCCTGTGACACCGGAGGTTCCAGGATGTACTGGGGCTACACCGATAAACTCATCTTT. Protein sequence: CACDTGGSRMYWGYTDKLIF.

This clone was recorded a few times. Other DNA sequences in the same sample also yield this CDR3. The chain combines TRDV1 with TRDJ3, with D perhaps TRDD3 (6 bases). Germline CDR1 is TSWWSYY and CDR2 is QGS. V was cut by 1 base and J by 1 base, with 14 bases left in between. The CDR3 length is 19 residues. Here the CDR3 DNA reads TGTGCTCTTGGGGAACCTGGGCAGTGGGGGTCCTGGGACACCCGACAGATGTTTTTC. It encodes CALGEPGQWGSWDTRQMFF.

This chain uses TRDV1 with TRDJ1; 7 bases agree with TRDD3. The trim removed 4 bases at V and 0 bases at J, leaving 17 bases unmatched. The CDR3 extends over 19 amino acids. Germline loops: CDR1 TSWWSYY, CDR2 QGS. In DNA, the CDR3 is TGTGCTCTTGGGGGAAAGGAGATACGTTGGGGGAAAAACACCGATAAACTCATCTTT. Amino acids: CALGGKEIRWGKNTDKLIF.

This clone turned up a few times. A much larger clone is a single base away; this may be a read error. The chain recombines TRDV2 with TRDJ3; 8 nucleotides line up with TRDD3. There are 19 residues in the CDR3. Germline V gene sequence: CDR1 GEAIGNYY, CDR2 EKD. J was trimmed by 1 base and V by 5 bases; bases with no gene match: 12. CDR3 amino acids: CACASVPGDSSWDTRQMFF. CDR3 bases: TGTGCCTGTGCCTCTGTACCGGGGGATAGTTCCTGGGACACCCGACAGATGTTTTTC.

This chain joins TRDV1 and TRDJ1; no reliable D call. This CDR3 is built from 16 residues. Between the trimmed V and J ends, which lost 5 bases and 7 bases, there was a span of 23 bases. Germline V CDR1 and CDR2: TSWWSYY, QGS. CDR3 sequence: CALGPRGPSVRIKLIF. CDR3 DNA: TGTGCTCTTGGGCCTCGGGGCCCATCCGTACGGATTAAACTCATCTTT.

This clone was observed a handful of times. The J gene is TRDJ1, the V gene TRDV1; 9 nucleotides match TRDD3. The CDR3 runs to 20 residues. Trimming took 0 bases from V and 0 from J; bases not matched to a gene: 14. CDR1 and CDR2 (germline): TSWWSYY, QGS. This CDR3 is CALGELSTPLLGEHTDKLIF. The CDR3 DNA reads TGTGCTCTTGGGGAACTAAGCACCCCCTTACTGGGGGAGCACACCGATAAACTCATCTTT.

The chain is built from TRDV1 and TRDJ1, with 9 bases aligning to TRDD3. V lost 2 bases, J lost 3 bases, and 28 bases stayed unmatched. Germline V gene sequence: CDR1 TSWWSYY, CDR2 QGS. The CDR3 contains 23 residues. Written as DNA, the CDR3 is TGTGCTCTTGGGGAAATATCTGAAGCCCGCCCCGTCGGGGGATACCTGGACGCCGATAAACTCATCTTT. It specifies CALGEISEARPVGGYLDADKLIF.

The V and J genes are TRDV3 and TRDJ3; the match to TRDD3 covers 7 bases. The V and J ends lost 5 bases and 0 bases, in that order; junction bases with no gene match: 19. CDR1 and CDR2 from the germline V gene are TVYSNPD and GDNSRS (reference sequence). The CDR3 extends over 20 amino acids. The CDR3 region is CAPAYLYWGHSSWDTRQMFF. The CDR3, as DNA: TGTGCCCCGGCCTACCTATACTGGGGTCACAGCTCCTGGGACACCCGACAGATGTTTTTC.

In this sample, this clone is medium-sized (0.01 to 0.1%). Distinct nucleotide sequences in the sample also encode this CDR3. This rearrangement joins TRDV1 to TRDJ1; 10 nucleotides line up with TRDD3. V lost 7 bases and J lost 2; bases outside the gene matches: 34. CDR3 length: 24 residues. The germline V gene encodes CDR1 TSWWSYY and CDR2 QGS. CDR3 bases: TGTGCTCTTGCAGTGCTTCCGTACTGGGGGATCGGAGGCAAAACCCCCGGCTTAACCGATAAACTCATCTTT. This translates into CALAVLPYWGIGGKTPGLTDKLIF.

The chain employs TRDV3 and TRDJ1; 11 bases match TRDD3. Trimming at V came to 2 bases and at J to 8 bases, leaving 22 bases not matched to a gene. The germline CDR1 and CDR2 sequences are TVYSNPD and GDNSRS (reference sequence). This CDR3 comprises 18 residues. The CDR3 DNA reads TGTGCCTTTGAAAAGCCTACCCCGAGAGCTGGGGGATACCGAAAACTCATCTTT. It codes for CAFEKPTPRAGGYRKLIF.

This chain links TRDV1 with TRDJ1, with 7 bases fitting TRDD3. Per the germline V gene, CDR1 is TSWWSYY and CDR2 is QGS. There are 23 residues in the CDR3. V trimming: 1 base; J trimming: 0 bases; junction bases outside the gene matches: 26. For the CDR3, the DNA is TGTGCTCTTGGGGAACCCGCCCGGGGGGGATGGATTACCACCACCGACCACACCGATAAACTCATCTTT. It is translated as CALGEPARGGWITTTDHTDKLIF.

The chain combines TRDV1 with TRDJ1; 7 positions match TRDD3. The germline V gene encodes CDR1 TSWWSYY and CDR2 QGS. V trimming: 2 bases; J trimming: 4 bases; junction bases outside the gene matches: 10. The CDR3 is 16 amino acids. CDR3 region: CALGETLRYWGDKLIF. The DNA of the CDR3 is TGTGCTCTTGGGGAAACCCTAAGGTACTGGGGCGATAAACTCATCTTT.

Comments on this clone: Other DNA sequences in the sample encode the same CDR3. The rearrangement links TRDV3 to TRDJ1, with a weak D call TRDD3 (6 bases). The CDR3 has 19 amino acids. In germline, CDR1 is TVYSNPD, CDR2 GDNSRS (reference sequence). Trimming cost V 2 bases and J 3 bases, with 31 bases left between them. The CDR3 protein is CAFSRRTLGFTQSPDKLIF. As DNA, the CDR3 is TGTGCCTTTTCACGCCGAACTCTGGGGTTTACCCAATCCCCCGATAAACTCATCTTT.

This clone has a handful of counts. Germline and junction disagree at one end, which may indicate a read error. Other DNA sequences in the same sample also yield this CDR3. The J gene is TRDJ3, the V gene TRDV1; the D gene is possibly TRDD3 (6 bases). CDR3 length: 19 residues. The germline V gene has CDR1 TSWWSYY and CDR2 QGS. The CDR3 DNA reads TGTGCTCTTGGGGAACCTGGGCAGTGGGGGTCCTGGGACACCCGTCAGATGTTTTTC. This encodes CALGEPGQWGSWDTRQMFF.

This clone was detected a few times. A read error may produce the germline difference seen at one junction end. The V gene is TRDV2, the J gene TRDJ3, with unresolved D. Germline V gene lookup returns CDR1 GEAIGNYY and CDR2 EKD. The CDR3 is 18 amino acids. CDR3 bases: TGTGCCTGTGACAATGGCTACGGCCAGTTCTCTTACACCCTACAGATGTTTTTC. Its translation: CACDNGYGQFSYTLQMFF.

This clone showed up just a few times. The genes are TRAV29/DV5 and TRDJ4, with TRDD3 matching over 13 bases. Germline loops: CDR1 NSMFDY, CDR2 ISSIKDK. V dropped 0 bases and J dropped 0; count of bases not matched to a gene: 17. The CDR3 runs to 20 residues. CDR3 residues: CAASGSRTSYWGIRPRPLIF. The CDR3 DNA reads as TGTGCAGCAAGCGGCTCCCGAACTTCCTACTGGGGGATACGACCCAGACCCCTGATCTTT.

This clone was found a few times. CDR3: CALGERPGFTHWGIQDKLIF. The CDR3 coding sequence is TGTGCTCTTGGGGAACGCCCTGGGTTCACCCACTGGGGGATACAAGATAAACTCATCTTT. J is TRDJ1 and V is TRDV1, with 12 bases aligning to TRDD3. V gave up 1 base and J gave up 5 bases; unmatched junction bases: 17. Germline assignment: CDR1 TSWWSYY and CDR2 QGS. The CDR3 spans 20 residues.

The table lists this clone with a few counts. The chain uses TRDV1 and TRDJ1; no reliable D call. The germline CDR1 and CDR2 sequences are TSWWSYY and QGS. V shed 2 bases and J shed 0 bases, with 13 bases lying between them. CDR3 size: 16 residues. The CDR3 DNA reads as TGTGCTCTTGGGGAATGGCTGGAGGATCACACCGATAAACTCATCTTT. As protein: CALGEWLEDHTDKLIF.

Judged by abundance, this clone is medium-sized. The chain joins TRAV29/DV5 to TRDJ1, with TRDD3 identical over 11 bases. The CDR3 is made up of 22 amino acids. Germline values: CDR1 NSMFDY, CDR2 ISSIKDK. After removal of 3 bases from V and 1 base from J, the junction contained 26 bases not matched to a gene. CDR3 coding DNA: TGTGCAGCAAATCGGGCCGAGGGCTGGGGGATACCCACTCGTACAGGCACCGATAAACTCATCTTT. This encodes CAANRAEGWGIPTRTGTDKLIF.

Sample share makes this clone medium-sized. The rearrangement links TRDV1 to TRDJ2; 9 bases agree with TRDD3. Per the germline V gene, CDR1 is TSWWSYY and CDR2 is QGS. The CDR3 runs 17 residues. With 0 bases clipped from V and 3 bases from J, the junction kept 5 bases outside the gene matches. The CDR3 nucleotides read TGTGCTCTTGGGGAACTCCTACTGGGGGAGCTGACAGCACAACTCTTCTTT. It is translated as CALGELLLGELTAQLFF.

This clone was detected only a few times. The chain is built from TRDV1 and TRDJ1; the match to TRDD3 covers 9 bases. This CDR3 has 20 residues. Looked up from germline, CDR1 is TSWWSYY and CDR2 is QGS. V gave up 4 bases and J gave up 0 bases; unmatched junction bases: 18. CDR3 sequence reads: CALGGVFLRTGGLYTDKLIF. The DNA of the CDR3 is TGTGCTCTTGGGGGGGTCTTCCTGCGTACTGGGGGACTGTACACCGATAAACTCATCTTT.

This rearrangement joins TRDV1 to TRDJ1; D is perhaps TRDD3 (7 bases). Here the J gene came from matching the DNA to germline, since TCRdb omits it. CDR3 size: 22 residues. Trimming pared 5 bases from V and 0 bases from J, leaving 34 bases between. Germline V lookup: CDR1 TSWWSYY, CDR2 QGS. CDR3: CALGPYRPSSTGDSRYTDKLIF. In nucleotides, the CDR3 is TGTGCTCTTGGGCCTTATAGGCCTTCCAGTACTGGGGACTCCCGGTACACCGATAAACTCATCTTT.